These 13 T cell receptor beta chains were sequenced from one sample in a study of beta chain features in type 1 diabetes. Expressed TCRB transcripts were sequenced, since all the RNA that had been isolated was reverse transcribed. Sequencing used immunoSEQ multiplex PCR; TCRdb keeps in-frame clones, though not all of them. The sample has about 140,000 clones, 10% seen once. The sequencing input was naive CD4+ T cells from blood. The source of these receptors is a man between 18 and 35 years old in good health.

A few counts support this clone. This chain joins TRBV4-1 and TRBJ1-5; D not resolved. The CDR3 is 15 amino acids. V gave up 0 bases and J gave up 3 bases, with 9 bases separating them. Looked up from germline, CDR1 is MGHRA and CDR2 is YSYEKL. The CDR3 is CASSQESLPNQPQHF. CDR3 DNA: TGCGCCAGCAGCCAAGAGTCCCTACCCAATCAGCCCCAGCATTTT.

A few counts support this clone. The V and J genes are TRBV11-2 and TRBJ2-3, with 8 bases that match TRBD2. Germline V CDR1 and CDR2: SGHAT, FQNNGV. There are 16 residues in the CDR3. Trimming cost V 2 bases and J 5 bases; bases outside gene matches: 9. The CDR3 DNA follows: TGTGCCAGCAGCTTACTTCTCGGGGGGGTGATAGATACGCAGTATTTT. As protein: CASSLLLGGVIDTQYF.

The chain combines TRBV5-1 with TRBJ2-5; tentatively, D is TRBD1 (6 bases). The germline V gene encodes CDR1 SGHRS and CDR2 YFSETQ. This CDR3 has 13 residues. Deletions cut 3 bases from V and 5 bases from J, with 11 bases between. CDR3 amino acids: CASSSAGVETQYF. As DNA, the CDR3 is TGCGCCAGCAGCTCCGCAGGGGTGGAGACCCAGTACTTC. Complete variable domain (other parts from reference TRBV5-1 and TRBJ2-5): KAGVTQTPRYLIKTRGQQVTLSCSPISGHRSVSWYQQTPGQGLQFLFEYFSETQRNKGNFPGRFSGRQFSNSRSEMNVSTLELGDSALYLCASSSAGVETQYFGPGTRLLVL.

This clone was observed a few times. The CDR3 region is CASSILAGRRYNEQFF. CDR3 sequence (DNA): TGTGCCAGTAGTATCCTAGCGGGGAGGAGATACAATGAGCAGTTCTTC. The rearrangement joins TRBV19 to TRBJ2-1, with TRBD2 matching over 9 bases. After removal of 3 bases from V and 4 bases from J, the junction contained 7 bases not matched to a gene. Germline CDR1 is LNHDA and CDR2 is SQIVND (reference sequence). This CDR3 contains 16 residues.

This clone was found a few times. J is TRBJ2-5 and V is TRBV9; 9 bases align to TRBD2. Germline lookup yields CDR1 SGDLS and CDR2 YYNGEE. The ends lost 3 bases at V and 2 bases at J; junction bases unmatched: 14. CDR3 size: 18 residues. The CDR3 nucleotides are TGTGCCAGCAGCGGAACCTTCGAGCGGGGGGTACTGCAAGAGACCCAGTACTTC. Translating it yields CASSGTFERGVLQETQYF.

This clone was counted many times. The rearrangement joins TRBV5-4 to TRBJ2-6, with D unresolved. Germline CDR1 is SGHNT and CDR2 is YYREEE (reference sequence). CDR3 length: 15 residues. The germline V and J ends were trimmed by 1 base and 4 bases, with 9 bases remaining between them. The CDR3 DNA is TGTGCCAGCAGCTTGCCAGGTGCGGGGGCCAACGTCCTGACTTTC. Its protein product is CASSLPGAGANVLTF.

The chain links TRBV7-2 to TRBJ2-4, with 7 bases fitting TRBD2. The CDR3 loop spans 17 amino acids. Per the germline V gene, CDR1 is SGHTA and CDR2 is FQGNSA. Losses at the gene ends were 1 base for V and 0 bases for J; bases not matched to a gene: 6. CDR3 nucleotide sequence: TGTGCCAGCAGCTTAGGACTAGCCGCAGTAGCCAAAAACATTCAGTACTTC. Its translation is CASSLGLAAVAKNIQYF. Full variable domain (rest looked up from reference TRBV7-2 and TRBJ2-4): GAGVSQSPSNKVTEKGKDVELRCDPISGHTALYWYRQSLGQGLEFLIYFQGNSAPDKSGLPSDRFSAERTGGSVSTLTIQRTQQEDSAVYLCASSLGLAAVAKNIQYFGAGTRLSVL.

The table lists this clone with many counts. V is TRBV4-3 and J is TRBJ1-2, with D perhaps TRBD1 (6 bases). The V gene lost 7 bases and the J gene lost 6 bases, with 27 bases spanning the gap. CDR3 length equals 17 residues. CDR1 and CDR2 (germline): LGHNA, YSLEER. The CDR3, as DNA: TGCGCCAGCAACGACGGCCGACAAAGGGGGGGCCGGGATGGCTACACCTTC. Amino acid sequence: CASNDGRQRGGRDGYTF.

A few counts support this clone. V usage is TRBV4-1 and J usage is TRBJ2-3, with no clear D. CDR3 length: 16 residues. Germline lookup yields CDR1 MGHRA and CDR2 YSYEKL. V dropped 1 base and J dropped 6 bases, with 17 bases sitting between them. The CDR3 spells CASSQGVGLVADTQYF. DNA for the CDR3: TGCGCCAGCAGCCAAGGAGTAGGTCTAGTCGCCGATACGCAGTATTTT.

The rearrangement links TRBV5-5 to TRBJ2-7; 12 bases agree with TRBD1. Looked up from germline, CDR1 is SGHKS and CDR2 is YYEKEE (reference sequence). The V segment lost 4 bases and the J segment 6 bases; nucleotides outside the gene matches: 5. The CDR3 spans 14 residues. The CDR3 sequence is CASSPGTGGVEQYF. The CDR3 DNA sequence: TGTGCCAGCAGCCCCGGGACAGGGGGCGTCGAGCAGTACTTC.

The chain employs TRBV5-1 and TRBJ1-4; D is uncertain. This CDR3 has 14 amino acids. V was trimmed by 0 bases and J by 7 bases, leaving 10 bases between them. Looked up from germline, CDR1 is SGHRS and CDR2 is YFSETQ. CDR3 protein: CASSLGRVGEKLFF. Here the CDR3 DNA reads TGCGCCAGCAGCTTGGGTCGGGTTGGTGAAAAACTGTTTTTT.

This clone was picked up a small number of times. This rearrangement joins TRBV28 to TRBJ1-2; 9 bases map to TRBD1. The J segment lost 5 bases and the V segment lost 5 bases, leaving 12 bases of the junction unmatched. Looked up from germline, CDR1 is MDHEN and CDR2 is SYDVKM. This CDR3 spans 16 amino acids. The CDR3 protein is CASSNGGTGIGYGYTF. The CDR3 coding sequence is TGTGCCAGCAGTAACGGCGGGACAGGGATTGGATATGGCTACACCTTC.

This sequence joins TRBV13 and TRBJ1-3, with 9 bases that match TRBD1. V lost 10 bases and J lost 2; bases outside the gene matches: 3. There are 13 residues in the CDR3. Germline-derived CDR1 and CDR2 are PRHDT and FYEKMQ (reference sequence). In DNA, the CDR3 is TGTGCCAACCGACAGGGGGCTGGAAACACCATATATTTT. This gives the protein CANRQGAGNTIYF. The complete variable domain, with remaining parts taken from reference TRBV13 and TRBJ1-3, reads AAGVIQSPRHLIKEKRETATLKCYPIPRHDTVYWYQQGPGQDPQFLISFYEKMQSDKGSIPDRFSAQQFSDYHSELNMSSLELGDSALYFCANRQGAGNTIYFGEGSWLTVV.